The 6 T cell receptor beta chains given below trace back to one sample, sequenced in a study of shared clonotypes between healthy human individuals. TCRdb's copy holds only in-frame clones and misses some; the assay was immunoSEQ multiplex PCR. This table holds approximately 2,200,000 clones, about 92% found once. CD45RO-negative, CCR7-selected cells formed the naive CD8 fraction, which excluded terminally differentiated effector memory CD45RA+ cells. Sequenced input: naive CD8+ T cells from PBMCs. Receptors originate from a man aged 18 to 30 in good health. Some clones in this sample may be carry-over from other donors' samples.

The chain combines TRBV5-1 with TRBJ2-3; 10 nucleotides line up with TRBD2. V gave up 6 bases and J gave up 1 base; unmatched junction bases: 5. Germline CDR1 reads SGHRS; CDR2 reads YFSETQ. The CDR3 has 15 amino acids. CDR3: CASNLGTSGTDTQYF. Here the CDR3 DNA reads TGCGCCAGCAACCTAGGGACTAGCGGCACAGATACGCAGTATTTT.

The chain has TRBV18 and TRBJ2-7; D is possibly TRBD2 (5 bases). Germline V lookup: CDR1 KGHSH, CDR2 LQKENI. CDR3 length: 15 amino acids. V lost 3 bases and J lost 3, with 15 bases in between. In DNA, the CDR3 is TGTGCCAGCTCACCCCTGGCGGGCAGTCTCTACGAGCAGTACTTC. Encoded protein: CASSPLAGSLYEQYF. Looking up the rest from reference TRBV18 and TRBJ2-7 gives the full variable domain: NAGVMQNPRHLVRRRGQEARLRCSPMKGHSHVYWYRQLPEEGLKFMVYLQKENIIDESGMPKERFSAEFPKEGPSILRIQQVVRGDSAAYFCASSPLAGSLYEQYFGPGTRLTVT.

The chain has TRBV10-3 and TRBJ2-7; TRBD2 matches at 7 bases. Germline V lookup: CDR1 ENHRY, CDR2 SYGVKD. The CDR3 contains 16 residues. The trim removed 5 bases at V and 0 bases at J, leaving 10 bases unmatched. In nucleotides, the CDR3 is TGTGCCATCAGTCTCACTGCTAGCGGAAGCTCCTACGAGCAGTACTTC. This gives the protein CAISLTASGSSYEQYF.

This clone has only one observation. The genes are TRBV9 and TRBJ2-5; 7 nucleotides agree with TRBD2. Looked up from germline, CDR1 is SGDLS and CDR2 is YYNGEE. J was trimmed by 5 bases and V by 0 bases; bases with no gene match: 10. This CDR3 contains 16 residues. CDR3 coding DNA: TGTGCCAGCAGCGTAGATGTGGGAGGGCCCGGGGAGACCCAGTACTTC. Its protein is CASSVDVGGPGETQYF. Using reference TRBV9 and TRBJ2-5 for the parts outside the CDR3, the full variable domain is DSGVTQTPKHLITATGQRVTLRCSPRSGDLSVYWYQQSLDQGLQFLIQYYNGEERAKGNILERFSAQQFPDLHSELNLSSLELGDSALYFCASSVDVGGPGETQYFGPGTRLLVL.

This chain uses TRBV13 with TRBJ2-7; D possibly matches TRBD1 or TRBD2 (5 bases each). Germline V CDR1 and CDR2: PRHDT, FYEKMQ (reference sequence). The CDR3 is made up of 15 amino acids. V was shortened by 7 bases and J by 5 bases, with 21 bases between the two germline ends. The CDR3 coding sequence is TGTGCCAGCAACAATGCCGGGGCGCTTACGAACGAGCAGTACTTC. As protein: CASNNAGALTNEQYF.

The J gene is TRBJ2-2, the V gene TRBV4-1; 8 bases are a match to TRBD1. Looked up from germline, CDR1 is MGHRA and CDR2 is YSYEKL. The CDR3 spans 17 residues. The V gene end was trimmed by 2 bases and the J gene end by 6 bases; junction bases not matched to a gene: 11. The CDR3 sequence is CASSQPIGQGPAGELFF. The CDR3 coding sequence is TGCGCCAGCAGCCAACCTATCGGACAGGGCCCCGCCGGGGAGCTGTTTTTT.